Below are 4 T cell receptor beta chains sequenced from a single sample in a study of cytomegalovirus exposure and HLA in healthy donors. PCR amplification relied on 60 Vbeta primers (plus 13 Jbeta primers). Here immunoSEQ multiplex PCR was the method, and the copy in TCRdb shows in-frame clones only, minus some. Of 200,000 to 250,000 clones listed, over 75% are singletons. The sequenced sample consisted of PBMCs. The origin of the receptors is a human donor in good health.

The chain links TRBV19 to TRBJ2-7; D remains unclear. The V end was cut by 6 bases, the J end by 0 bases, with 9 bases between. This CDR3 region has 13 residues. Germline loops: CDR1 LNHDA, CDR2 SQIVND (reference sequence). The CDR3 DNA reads TGTGCCAGTAGCGCCCCTAGCTCCTACGAGCAGTACTTC. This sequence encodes CASSAPSSYEQYF.

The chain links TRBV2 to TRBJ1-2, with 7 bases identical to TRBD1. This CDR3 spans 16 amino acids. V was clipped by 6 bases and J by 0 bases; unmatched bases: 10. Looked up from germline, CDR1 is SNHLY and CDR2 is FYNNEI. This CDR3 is CASRAMRDRSNYGYTF. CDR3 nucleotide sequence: TGTGCCAGCAGAGCAATGCGGGACAGATCTAACTATGGCTACACCTTC.

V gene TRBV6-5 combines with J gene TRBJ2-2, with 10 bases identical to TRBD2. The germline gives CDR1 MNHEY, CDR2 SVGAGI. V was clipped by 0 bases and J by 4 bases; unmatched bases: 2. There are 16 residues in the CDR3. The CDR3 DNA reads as TGTGCCAGCAGTTACTCGCAGCGGGGGGGCACCGGGGAGCTGTTTTTT. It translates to CASSYSQRGGTGELFF.

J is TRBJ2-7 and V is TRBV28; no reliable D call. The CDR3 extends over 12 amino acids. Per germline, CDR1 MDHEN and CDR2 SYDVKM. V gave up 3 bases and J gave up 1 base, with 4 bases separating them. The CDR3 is CASSLRSYEQYF. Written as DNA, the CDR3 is TGTGCCAGCAGTTTGAGGTCCTACGAGCAGTACTTC.